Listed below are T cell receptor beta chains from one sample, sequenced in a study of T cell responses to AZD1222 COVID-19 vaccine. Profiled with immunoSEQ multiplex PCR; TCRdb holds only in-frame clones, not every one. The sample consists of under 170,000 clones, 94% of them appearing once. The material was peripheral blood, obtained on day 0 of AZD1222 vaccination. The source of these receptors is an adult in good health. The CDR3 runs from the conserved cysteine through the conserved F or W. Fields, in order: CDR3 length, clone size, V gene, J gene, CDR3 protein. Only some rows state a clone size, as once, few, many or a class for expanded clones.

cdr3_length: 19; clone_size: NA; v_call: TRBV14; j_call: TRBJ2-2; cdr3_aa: CASSQGRWQGSYGTGELFF
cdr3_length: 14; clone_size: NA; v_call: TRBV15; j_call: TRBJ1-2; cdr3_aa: CATSQGAGDYGYTF
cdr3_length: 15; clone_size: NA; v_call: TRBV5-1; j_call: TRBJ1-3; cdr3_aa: CASSRRGSSGNTIYF
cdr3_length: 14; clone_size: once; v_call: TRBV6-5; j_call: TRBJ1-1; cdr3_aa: CASSYSYGGEYAFF
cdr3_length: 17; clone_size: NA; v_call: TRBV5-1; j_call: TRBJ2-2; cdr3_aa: CASSLANRGLDTGELFF
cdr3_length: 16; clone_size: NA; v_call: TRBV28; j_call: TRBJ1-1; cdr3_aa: CASRPHDSMKHTEAFF
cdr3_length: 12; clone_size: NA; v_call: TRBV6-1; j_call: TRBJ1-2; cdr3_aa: CASSEAAYGYTF
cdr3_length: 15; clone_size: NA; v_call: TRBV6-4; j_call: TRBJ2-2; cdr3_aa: CASSQTSGLTGELFF
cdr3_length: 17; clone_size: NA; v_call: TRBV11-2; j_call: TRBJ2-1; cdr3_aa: CASSVRRDTEPHNEQFF
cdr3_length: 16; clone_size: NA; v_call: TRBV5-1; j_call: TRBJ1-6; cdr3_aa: CASSAGQGAKNSPLHF
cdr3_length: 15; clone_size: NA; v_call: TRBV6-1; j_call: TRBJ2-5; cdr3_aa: CASSEARTLWETQYF
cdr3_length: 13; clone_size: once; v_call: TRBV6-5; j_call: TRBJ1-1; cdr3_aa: CASRTGLITEAFF
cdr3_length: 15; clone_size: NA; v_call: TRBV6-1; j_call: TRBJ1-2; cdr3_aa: CASSESVGTADDYTF
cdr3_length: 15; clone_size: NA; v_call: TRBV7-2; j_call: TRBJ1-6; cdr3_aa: CASSLSGAPNSPLHF
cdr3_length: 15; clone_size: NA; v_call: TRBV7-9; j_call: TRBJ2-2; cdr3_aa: CASSARQGGTGELFF